A selection of T cell receptor beta chains follows, all from one sample in a study of blood T cell repertoires in COVID-19. Here immunoSEQ multiplex PCR was the method, and the copy in TCRdb shows in-frame clones only, minus some. The repertoire holds under 250,000 clones, about 90% seen once, with more than 0.65% in the top ten. Material: peripheral blood. The source of these receptors is a man younger than 45 with COVID-19, enrolled during active disease. The CDR3 runs from the conserved cysteine through the conserved F or W.

v_call | cdr3_aa
TRBV14 | CASSQARGANTGELFF
TRBV7-9 | CASSGSGVGTQYF
TRBV4-1 | CASSQGTDNQPQHF
TRBV18 | CASSQSTSGGNTDTQYF
TRBV5-1 | CASSSTGGIYGYTF
TRBV19 | CASSMTSGWSNQPQHF
TRBV25-1 | CASSEPDRRAFF
TRBV3-1/TRBV3-2 | CASSPRGLYGYTF
TRBV7-9 | CASSLSTGQSPLHF
TRBV5-5 | CASSHPPRTDEAFF
TRBV18 | CASSPRDRAYSGANVLTF
TRBV28 | CASSLGTSGGAVNEQFF
TRBV10-3 | CAISPEASPNYGYTF
TRBV4-2 | CASSQGSPSAGNTIYF
TRBV5-1 | CASSLGQGLEAFF
TRBV7-2 | CASSLVTGTNQPQHF
TRBV30 | CAWSVRGIDGYTF
TRBV2 | CASSYTTGDHQPQHF
TRBV5-5 | CASSGTGVGNQPQHF
TRBV7-9 | CASSPDTGSGDTEAFF
TRBV5-6 | CASSLSGDNEKLFF
TRBV6-5 | CASSLGVGSSEQYF
TRBV18 | CASSPPPRETGELFF
TRBV7-3 | CASSSLDRGITEAFF
TRBV9 | CASSASRGPRTEAFF
TRBV4-1 | CASSQGNWRGVNEQFF
TRBV5-1 | CASSLGQAYTEAFF
TRBV9 | CASSVGREGDTQYF
TRBV27 | CASSLDRRNTEAFF
TRBV9 | CASSVRQALNTGELFF
TRBV5-1 | CASSLGQVSGEQYF
TRBV7-3 | CASSNWGERDTQYF
TRBV3-1/TRBV3-2 | CASSRQYNEQFF
TRBV5-1 | CASSLNGAGNQPQHF
TRBV4-1 | CASSQVPSGGSQGEQFF
TRBV5-6 | CASSLVSGGGYTF
TRBV7-9 | CASSLVVGGVSGNTIYF
TRBV7-9 | CASSSDRGWNSPLHF
TRBV5-4 | CASSLAYSETQYF
TRBV5-1 | CASSLRTEPTEAFF
TRBV2 | CASSRTGGSSYNSPLHF
TRBV19 | CASSGDRNYGYTF
TRBV20-1 | CSASRGGNSPLHF
TRBV5-4 | CASSPGTGALKGREKLFF
TRBV3-1/TRBV3-2 | CASSQGTGIDEQFF
TRBV30 | CASRDRVDYGAKNIQYF